This record covers a single TCR beta chain. The data derive from a study of blood T cell repertoires in COVID-19. Study details: Donors in the United States, Italy and Spain gave samples during acute or convalescent COVID-19. PBMCs, B-cell-depleted T cells, or T cells were the source of the cDNA or gDNA that made up the material.

The CDR3 is 13 amino acids. V lost 1 base and J lost 5, with 11 bases in between. Germline V gene lookup returns CDR1 SQVTM and CDR2 ANQGSEA. Seattle enrolled patients during active infection and tracked them longitudinally. The authors' processing: Estimation of nucleated cell counts relied on the amplification of reference gene primers. Clones were read by immunoSEQ multiplex PCR, and TCRdb kept only the in-frame ones, dropping some. V and J calls and clone size follow that table, whereas D and trimming were derived from the DNA. The sample lists a few hundred thousand clones; about 87% were seen once.

This receptor was taken from a woman aged 25 to 39 with COVID-19, enrolled during active disease. The sample was peripheral blood. V usage is TRBV29-1 and J usage is TRBJ1-2; no clear D gene. CDR3 residues: CSVEVRGGYGYTF. The CDR3 nucleotides read TGCAGCGTTGAAGTTAGAGGAGGGTATGGCTACACCTTC.